This T cell receptor beta chain was sequenced for a study of blood T cell repertoires in COVID-19. Across the study: T cells, B-cell-depleted T cells, or PBMCs provided the cDNA or gDNA that served as material.

Under the authors' procedure: For nucleated cells, counts were estimated from reference gene primer amplification. Clones were read by immunoSEQ multiplex PCR, and TCRdb kept only the in-frame ones, dropping some. The V and J calls and the clone size are those of that table, but D and trimming were determined from the DNA. This table holds 90,000 to 120,000 clones, just over 90% found once. The sequence derives from a woman aged 25-40 years with acute or convalescent COVID-19. The sequenced sample consisted of peripheral blood.

CDR3 protein: CASIGASNTEAFF. As DNA, the CDR3 is TGTGCCAGTATTGGGGCCTCGAACACTGAAGCTTTCTTT. The genes are TRBV19 and TRBJ1-1; D may be TRBD1 (5 bases). The V end lost 7 bases, the J end lost 1 base, and 10 bases lay between the germline ends. The CDR3 extends over 13 amino acids. The germline V gene has CDR1 LNHDA and CDR2 SQIVND (reference sequence).